The 32 T cell receptor beta chains given below trace back to one sample, sequenced in a study of OX40 agonist ivuxolimab in advanced cancers. TCRdb's table, derived via immunoSEQ multiplex PCR, lists solely in-frame clones and lacks some. The sample shows around 82,000 clones, just over 85% of them seen only once. The source material was CD4+ or CD8+ T cells sorted from blood, sampled in a trial of the OX40 agonist ivuxolimab. The source of these receptors is an adult with an advanced solid tumor such as melanoma, head and neck, liver or kidney cancer.

The rearrangement uses TRBV10-3 and TRBJ1-2; D might be TRBD1 (5 bases). The CDR3 is 16 amino acids. Trimming removed 2 bases at V and 4 bases at J, with 17 bases between. Germline V CDR1 and CDR2: ENHRY, SYGVKD. This CDR3 reads CAISEKSGDGGYGYTF. CDR3 in DNA: TGTGCCATCAGTGAGAAGAGCGGGGACGGCGGCTATGGCTACACCTTC.

The chain recombines TRBV9 with TRBJ2-5; tentative D call: TRBD1 (6 bases). Between the trimmed V and J ends, which lost 0 bases and 4 bases, there was a span of 16 bases. The V gene's germline CDR1 is SGDLS and CDR2 YYNGEE. The CDR3 loop spans 16 amino acids. CDR3 residues: CASSVGGSGVGETQYF. CDR3 bases: TGTGCCAGCAGCGTAGGTGGGTCAGGGGTTGGAGAGACCCAGTACTTC.

This clone came up once. Other DNA sequences in the sample encode the same CDR3. As DNA, the CDR3 is TGTGCCAGTTCCCCTACAGGGATGAACACTGAAGCTTTCTTT. Its translation: CASSPTGMNTEAFF. This chain connects TRBV7-6 to TRBJ1-1; D perhaps matches TRBD1 (6 bases). The germline gives CDR1 SGHVS, CDR2 FNYEAQ. The germline V and J ends were trimmed by 9 bases and 0 bases, with 14 bases remaining between them. CDR3 size: 14 residues.

The chain recombines TRBV6-1 with TRBJ2-6; D gene unclear. The ends were cut back, 9 bases at V and 0 bases at J, with 9 bases in the middle. The CDR3 is 14 amino acids. CDR1 and CDR2 from the germline V gene are MNHNS and SASEGT. CDR3 residues: CASQTSSGANVLTF. Written as DNA, the CDR3 is TGTGCCAGTCAGACAAGCTCTGGGGCCAACGTCCTGACTTTC.

This clone was recorded a few times. The gene calls are TRBV6-1 and TRBJ1-2; 11 positions agree with TRBD1. V was pared by 6 bases and J by 7 bases, with 7 bases of the junction left unmatched. Germline V CDR1 and CDR2: MNHNS, SASEGT. The CDR3 runs 14 residues. CDR3 bases: TGTGCCAGCAGGGAGGGACAGGGGGGAGGTGGCTACACCTTC. It yields the protein CASREGQGGGGYTF.

The chain carries TRBV7-2 and TRBJ2-2; the match to TRBD2 covers 7 bases. The V segment lost 7 bases and the J segment 3 bases; nucleotides outside the gene matches: 11. Per the germline V gene, CDR1 is SGHTA and CDR2 is FQGNSA. The CDR3 loop spans 16 amino acids. CDR3 in amino acids: CASIFSSGADTGELFF. The DNA of the CDR3 is TGTGCCAGCATCTTTTCTAGCGGAGCAGACACCGGGGAGCTGTTTTTT. The full variable domain, completed using reference TRBV7-2 and TRBJ2-2, is GAGVSQSPSNKVTEKGKDVELRCDPISGHTALYWYRQSLGQGLEFLIYFQGNSAPDKSGLPSDRFSAERTGGSVSTLTIQRTQQEDSAVYLCASIFSSGADTGELFFGEGSRLTVL.

The chain recombines TRBV11-2 with TRBJ2-1; TRBD2 aligns across 12 bases. The germline V gene has CDR1 SGHAT and CDR2 FQNNGV. With 5 bases clipped from V and 6 bases from J, the junction kept 2 bases outside the gene matches. The CDR3 consists of 14 residues. CDR3 sequence reads: CASSLAGGINEQFF. The CDR3 coding sequence is TGTGCCAGCAGCCTAGCGGGAGGGATCAATGAGCAGTTCTTC.

V and J are TRBV28 and TRBJ1-4; no clear D gene. Germline V CDR1 and CDR2: MDHEN, SYDVKM. Trimming stripped 4 bases from V and 0 bases from J, with 6 bases between. CDR3 length: 14 residues. The CDR3: CASSSAATNEKLFF. For the CDR3, the DNA is TGTGCCAGCAGTTCTGCTGCAACTAATGAAAAACTGTTTTTT.

The chain is built from TRBV28 and TRBJ1-2; D is undetermined. This CDR3 has 14 residues. V was trimmed by 1 base and J by 4 bases, leaving 10 bases between them. Germline V gene lookup returns CDR1 MDHEN and CDR2 SYDVKM. The CDR3: CASSLSAGVYGYTF. The CDR3 nucleotides are TGTGCCAGCAGTTTATCAGCAGGCGTCTATGGCTACACCTTC.

Details on this clone: The junction and the germline gene differ at one end; a read error may be behind it. The genes are TRBV7-7 and TRBJ2-5, with 7 bases identical to TRBD1. Germline-derived CDR1 and CDR2 are SSHAT and FNYEAQ (reference sequence). The CDR3 extends over 15 amino acids. The CDR3 sequence is CASSLGGSLGETQYF. As DNA, the CDR3 is TGTGCTAGCAGCTTAGGGGGCAGCCTTGGAGAGACCCAGTACTTC.

The J gene is TRBJ2-7, the V gene TRBV7-8; a weak D match, TRBD1 (6 bases). From germline, CDR1 is SGHVS and CDR2 FQNEAQ. The CDR3 totals 15 residues. V was pared by 5 bases and J by 2 bases, with 16 bases between. This CDR3 is CASSEWTAPTYEQYF. The CDR3 DNA reads TGTGCCAGCAGCGAATGGACAGCCCCGACCTACGAGCAGTACTTC.

This chain uses TRBV5-4 with TRBJ2-7; D unresolved. Germline CDR1 is SGHNT and CDR2 is YYREEE (reference sequence). Deletions cut 2 bases from V and 3 bases from J, with 6 bases between. The CDR3 loop spans 12 amino acids. CDR3 sequence reads: CASSFGHYEQYF. CDR3 in DNA: TGTGCCAGCAGCTTTGGCCACTACGAGCAGTACTTC.

The chain combines TRBV19 with TRBJ2-7, with TRBD1 matching 10 bases. This CDR3 is 15 amino acids long. Germline trimming cut 4 bases from V and 6 bases from J; bases unmatched to any gene: 9. Per germline, CDR1 LNHDA and CDR2 SQIVND (reference sequence). CDR3 protein: CASSRAGTGEREQYF. CDR3 sequence (DNA): TGTGCCAGTAGTAGGGCCGGGACAGGGGAGCGCGAGCAGTACTTC.

The CDR3 DNA follows: TGTGCCAGCAGTTACGCAACAGGAGGCTACGAGCAGTACTTC. Its protein is CASSYATGGYEQYF. V gene TRBV6-5 combines with J gene TRBJ2-7, with D possibly being TRBD1 or TRBD2 (5 bases each). The V gene lost 2 bases and the J gene lost 3 bases, with 11 bases spanning the gap. The CDR3 totals 14 residues. Germline CDR1 reads MNHEY; CDR2 reads SVGAGI.

The V call is TRBV13, the J call TRBJ2-3, with 9 bases fitting TRBD2. Germline CDR1 PRHDT, CDR2 FYEKMQ (reference sequence). The CDR3 runs to 17 residues. Losses at the gene ends were 5 bases for V and 6 bases for J; bases not matched to a gene: 15. For the CDR3, the DNA is TGTGCCAGCAGCCCCGCCCCGGGTAGCGGGAGTCCCGATACGCAGTATTTT. The encoded protein is CASSPAPGSGSPDTQYF.

This chain connects TRBV11-2 to TRBJ2-5, with TRBD1 as a possible D gene (5 bases). Trimming cost V 1 base and J 5 bases, with 8 bases left between them. Germline lookup yields CDR1 SGHAT and CDR2 FQNNGV. CDR3 length equals 13 residues. CDR3 sequence reads: CASSLGTIETQYF. CDR3 bases: TGTGCCAGCAGCTTAGGGACAATCGAGACCCAGTACTTC.

V and J are TRBV18 and TRBJ1-3; D is unclear. CDR3 size: 14 residues. Between the trimmed V and J ends, which lost 2 bases and 4 bases, there was a span of 9 bases. Germline values: CDR1 KGHSH, CDR2 LQKENI. This CDR3 reads CASSPGLAGNTIYF. The CDR3 coding sequence is TGTGCCAGCTCACCAGGGCTCGCAGGAAACACCATATATTTT.

The CDR3: CASSLYGQTSYEQYF. The DNA of the CDR3 is TGTGCCAGCAGCTTATACGGACAGACCTCCTACGAGCAGTACTTC. The chain uses TRBV7-2 and TRBJ2-7; D is perhaps TRBD1 (6 bases). Trimming cost V 2 bases and J 0 bases, with 11 bases left between them. Germline lookup yields CDR1 SGHTA and CDR2 FQGNSA. This CDR3 is built from 15 residues. Complete variable domain (other parts from reference TRBV7-2 and TRBJ2-7): GAGVSQSPSNKVTEKGKDVELRCDPISGHTALYWYRQSLGQGLEFLIYFQGNSAPDKSGLPSDRFSAERTGGSVSTLTIQRTQQEDSAVYLCASSLYGQTSYEQYFGPGTRLTVT.

The rearrangement links TRBV11-3 to TRBJ2-1, with TRBD2 identical over 8 bases. V shed 0 bases and J 6 bases; nucleotides not matched to a gene: 4. CDR1 and CDR2 (germline): SGHNT, YENEEA. This CDR3 has 15 amino acids. The CDR3 DNA is TGTGCCAGCAGCTTAGACAGCGGGAGCTCCAATGAGCAGTTCTTC. The encoded protein is CASSLDSGSSNEQFF.

The chain links TRBV10-3 to TRBJ2-7; 8 bases fit TRBD1. The trim removed 5 bases at V and 3 bases at J, leaving 3 bases unmatched. Germline lookup yields CDR1 ENHRY and CDR2 SYGVKD. CDR3 length: 13 residues. CDR3 amino acids: CAISQGASYEQYF. CDR3 sequence (DNA): TGTGCCATCAGTCAGGGGGCGAGCTACGAGCAGTACTTC.

The rearrangement links TRBV6-6 to TRBJ1-4; D might be TRBD1 (5 bases). Deletions cut 3 bases from V and 5 bases from J, with 13 bases between. This CDR3 is built from 15 residues. CDR1 is MNHNY and CDR2 is SVGAGI in the germline V gene (reference sequence). The CDR3 here is CASSYEGPPNEKLFF. The CDR3 DNA follows: TGTGCCAGCAGTTATGAGGGACCGCCAAATGAAAAACTGTTTTTT.

In nucleotides, the CDR3 is TGCGCCAGCAGCCGGAGTAAGGGACTAGCGGGTCTCACAGATACGCAGTATTTT. This gives the protein CASSRSKGLAGLTDTQYF. The chain is built from TRBV4-3 and TRBJ2-3, with 12 nucleotides matching TRBD2. From germline, CDR1 is LGHNA and CDR2 YSLEER. This CDR3 spans 18 amino acids. The V gene end was trimmed by 4 bases and the J gene end by 2 bases; junction bases not matched to a gene: 10.

V gene TRBV15 combines with J gene TRBJ2-3; 10 bases line up with TRBD2. The length of the CDR3 is 18 residues. Germline assignment: CDR1 LNHNV and CDR2 YYDKDF (reference sequence). Germline trimming cut 3 bases from V and 5 bases from J; bases unmatched to any gene: 14. CDR3 region: CATSREMMVAGGEDTQYF. CDR3 in DNA: TGTGCCACCAGCAGGGAAATGATGGTAGCGGGAGGAGAAGATACGCAGTATTTT. The full variable domain, its missing parts supplied by reference TRBV15 and TRBJ2-3, is DAMVIQNPRYQVTQFGKPVTLSCSQTLNHNVMYWYQQKSSQAPKLLFHYYDKDFNNEADTPDNFQSRRPNTSFCFLDIRSPGLGDTAMYLCATSREMMVAGGEDTQYFGPGTRLTVL.

The gene calls are TRBV28 and TRBJ2-7; maybe TRBD2 (6 bases). The CDR3 is made up of 15 amino acids. The V end was cut by 2 bases, the J end by 3 bases, with 14 bases between. CDR1 is MDHEN and CDR2 is SYDVKM in the germline V gene. This CDR3 reads CASSLAASENYEQYF. As DNA, the CDR3 is TGTGCCAGCAGTTTAGCCGCTAGCGAGAACTACGAGCAGTACTTC.

The chain is built from TRBV7-2 and TRBJ2-1; D is perhaps TRBD2 (5 bases). This CDR3 spans 16 amino acids. CDR1 is SGHTA, CDR2 FQGNSA, per germline. V dropped 3 bases and J dropped 9 bases, with 21 bases sitting between them. The CDR3 coding sequence is TGTGCCAGCAGCTTTTGGGGTAGATCCTTACGGGGTGAGCAGTTCTTC. Its protein product is CASSFWGRSLRGEQFF.

This clone is a singleton in its sample. The rearrangement uses TRBV25-1 and TRBJ2-1; TRBD2 matches at 8 bases. The germline V gene has CDR1 MGHDK and CDR2 SYGVNS. Unmatched junction bases numbered 4, after V lost 8 bases and J lost 1 base. The CDR3 length is 14 residues. The CDR3 sequence is CASGPSGSYNEQFF. The CDR3 nucleotides read TGTGCCAGCGGGCCTAGCGGGTCCTACAATGAGCAGTTCTTC.

This chain uses TRBV6-5 with TRBJ1-2; 7 bases are shared with TRBD1. The CDR3 is made up of 13 amino acids. The germline V gene encodes CDR1 MNHEY and CDR2 SVGAGI. V was clipped by 10 bases and J by 2 bases; unmatched bases: 7. CDR3 nucleotides: TGTGCCACTACGTCGGGACAGAACTATGGCTACACCTTC. It specifies CATTSGQNYGYTF.

The chain has TRBV2 and TRBJ2-3; D is unresolved. There are 15 residues in the CDR3. V was trimmed by 4 bases and J by 2 bases, leaving 13 bases between them. Germline V CDR1 and CDR2: SNHLY, FYNNEI. The DNA for the CDR3 is TGTGCCAGCAGTGGGACCACAGCGATCACAGATACGCAGTATTTT. This gives the protein CASSGTTAITDTQYF.

Only a few counts were recorded for this clone. The rearrangement uses TRBV5-4 and TRBJ2-3, with 11 positions matching TRBD2. Per germline, CDR1 SGHNT and CDR2 YYREEE (reference sequence). V trimming: 5 bases; J trimming: 0 bases; junction bases outside the gene matches: 5. This CDR3 is built from 16 residues. The CDR3 coding sequence is TGTGCCAGCAGAGCTAGCGGGGGGACTAGCACAGATACGCAGTATTTT. Its translation: CASRASGGTSTDTQYF.

This clone was picked up one time. CDR3 in amino acids: CASSQTVGGSRSQYF. DNA for the CDR3: TGTGCCAGCAGCCAGACAGTTGGGGGAAGTCGTTCGCAGTATTTT. J is TRBJ2-3 and V is TRBV5-4; TRBD1 or TRBD2 may be the D gene (5 bases each). There are 15 residues in the CDR3. V was trimmed by 4 bases and J by 10 bases, leaving 22 bases between them. CDR1 is SGHNT, CDR2 YYREEE, per germline (reference sequence).

The chain combines TRBV29-1 with TRBJ2-7, with 10 bases lining up with TRBD2. The V segment lost 4 bases and the J segment 5 bases; nucleotides outside the gene matches: 8. This CDR3 region has 14 residues. Germline CDR1 and CDR2: SQVTM and ANQGSEA. In DNA form, the CDR3 reads TGCAGCGTTGTCGGCATAGCGGGAGGCCACGAGCAGTACTTC. It encodes CSVVGIAGGHEQYF.

This chain uses TRBV19 with TRBJ2-2; 8 nucleotides agree with TRBD1. CDR3 size: 14 residues. J gave up 6 bases and V 7 bases, and 7 bases lay outside the gene matches. CDR1 is LNHDA, CDR2 SQIVND, per germline (reference sequence). CDR3 in DNA: TGTGCCAGTAAGCCGGACAGGGATCCCGGGGAGCTGTTTTTT. Residues: CASKPDRDPGELFF.